This T cell receptor beta chain comes out of a study of blood T cell repertoires in COVID-19 (dated by TCRdb to the early 2020s). Notes on the research overall: Samples from collaborators originated in the United States, Italy and Spain and spanned both the acute and convalescent phases of COVID-19. The prospective study material was composed of cDNA or gDNA derived from T cells, B-cell-depleted T cells, or PBMCs. Subjects who had been exposed to COVID-19, were actively infected with it, or had recovered from it provided the deeply sampled blood TCRbeta repertoires that made up the dataset. The repertoires were released in a freely available public database meant as a resource for research on the immune response to SARS-CoV-2. The samples were drawn from the first 160 participants of the ongoing ImmuneRACE study and from roughly 1,300 subjects provided by 6 global collaborators. Sample metadata almost always included a de-identified subject ID, COVID-19 status, age in years and sex. Where available, HLA class I and class II types were taken from metadata supplied by the sample provider and were not determined by assay-based typing. General findings and caveats noted by the study authors: Clinical and demographic metadata were provided uncurated, with the amount varying by source and participant.

The CDR3, from cysteine to phenylalanine, totals 16 residues. The sequence is cut down to CDR3 DNA, 48 bases in frame from base 1. V is clipped by 0 bases and J by 4 bases, and the sequence between their germline boundaries is 16 bases long. From the germline V gene, CDR1 is SGHRS and CDR2 is YFSETQ. This clone was observed a handful of times. Its antigen remains unidentified. Per-base quality was not reported, and no clone a single base away is much larger than it. Each collaborating institution followed its own protocols to collect whole blood in K2EDTA tubes. For TCRbeta analysis, collaborators shipped samples as frozen whole blood, isolated PBMCs, or DNA extracted from either of those sample types. TCRbeta CDR3 regions were amplified from genomic DNA using the immunoSEQ Assay, a bias-controlled multiplex PCR. For the original study's pipeline: Within the assay, amplification of reference gene primers was used to estimate how many nucleated cells each sample contained. To quantify the absolute abundance of each unique TCRbeta CDR3 rearrangement, sequence reads were collapsed and filtered. Productive Simpson clonality was computed per sample as the square root of Simpson's diversity index over productive rearrangements. In TCRdb, the immuneACCESS table is reduced to in-frame sequences with V and J assigned. These tables do not hold every clone; where another copy was compared, an unresolved V gene accounts for under half, and the others remain unexplained. V, J and clone size are those of that table, while D and trimming were read from the DNA. Within this sample are around 160,000 clones, with around 85% of them counted one time only. The ten largest clones add up to 11% of the sample.

This clonotype was sampled from a man aged 60-69 years with active or convalescent COVID-19. The sample was peripheral blood. Recombination joined TRBV5-1 with TRBJ1-1, with TRBD1 as a weak D call on 6 bases. The nucleotide sequence reads TGCGCCAGCAGCTTGGGAGTAGGGGAAGGGGGCACTGAAGCTTTCTTT. This gives the protein CASSLGVGEGGTEAFF. Outside the CDR3, residues come from the reference TRBV5-1 and TRBJ1-1 proteins, so the full variable domain is: KAGVTQTPRYLIKTRGQQVTLSCSPISGHRSVSWYQQTPGQGLQFLFEYFSETQRNKGNFPGRFSGRQFSNSRSEMNVSTLELGDSALYLCASSLGVGEGGTEAFFGQGTRLTVV.